The 2 T cell receptor beta chains presented below share a single source sample, sequenced in a study of monozygotic twins with cystic fibrosis. Data came from immunoSEQ multiplex PCR; TCRdb stores just in-frame clones and leaves some out. The data hold fewer than 25,000 clones, with approximately 90% observed a single time. Sequencing input: blood. The receptors derive from a woman aged 30 to 39 with cystic fibrosis.

The chain recombines TRBV2 with TRBJ1-2; D call uncertain. This CDR3 region has 12 residues. From germline, CDR1 is SNHLY and CDR2 FYNNEI. With 6 bases removed from V and 2 bases from J, the gap between germline ends came to 7 bases. The CDR3 spells CASRMGNYGYTF. CDR3 DNA sequence: TGTGCCAGCAGAATGGGCAACTATGGCTACACCTTC. Combining the CDR3 with reference TRBV2 and TRBJ1-2 gives the whole variable domain EPEVTQTPSHQVTQMGQEVILRCVPISNHLYFYWYRQILGQKVEFLVSFYNNEISEKSEIFDDQFSVERPDGSNFTLKIRSTKLEDSAMYFCASRMGNYGYTFGSGTRLTVV.

J is TRBJ2-1 and V is TRBV7-2, with TRBD2 matching over 10 bases. V trimming: 1 base; J trimming: 7 bases; junction bases outside the gene matches: 10. Looked up from germline, CDR1 is SGHTA and CDR2 is FQGNSA. The CDR3 is made up of 17 amino acids. CDR3 amino acids: CASSLGLLAGGRNEQFF. The CDR3 coding sequence is TGTGCCAGCAGCTTAGGCCTTTTAGCGGGGGGTAGGAATGAGCAGTTCTTC. The full variable domain, in which reference TRBV7-2 and TRBJ2-1 provide the parts outside the CDR3, is GAGVSQSPSNKVTEKGKDVELRCDPISGHTALYWYRQSLGQGLEFLIYFQGNSAPDKSGLPSDRFSAERTGGSVSTLTIQRTQQEDSAVYLCASSLGLLAGGRNEQFFGPGTRLTVL.